A single sample is the source of the 9 T cell receptor beta chains below, sequenced in a study of cytomegalovirus exposure and HLA in healthy donors. The PCR ran on 60 Vbeta and 13 Jbeta primers. Measured with immunoSEQ multiplex PCR; TCRdb has only the in-frame clones, and not every one. The sample records some 200,000 clones, around 64% being singletons. The specimen was PBMCs. These receptors originate from a middle-aged man in good health and CMV-seropositive.

The rearrangement links TRBV7-8 to TRBJ2-5, with a possible D match to TRBD2 (6 bases). The CDR3 sequence is 15 residues long. Looked up from germline, CDR1 is SGHVS and CDR2 is FQNEAQ. The V end was cut by 5 bases, the J end by 4 bases, with 17 bases between. CDR3 in DNA: TGTGCCAGCAGCCCGAAAGAGCGGGCGGGAGAGACCCAGTACTTC. This encodes CASSPKERAGETQYF.

The chain joins TRBV5-1 to TRBJ2-5, with D maybe TRBD1 (5 bases). The DNA end lines up better with TRBJ2-7; the J call may be wrong. The CDR3 covers 16 residues. In germline, CDR1 is SGHRS, CDR2 YFSETQ. The CDR3 reads CASSGRAGKDVDEQYF. In DNA, the CDR3 is TGCGCCAGCAGCGGTAGAGCAGGGAAAGATGTAGACGAGCAGTACTTC.

This clone has just a few counts. The chain joins TRBV7-2 to TRBJ1-2; 11 bases map to TRBD1. CDR1 SGHTA and CDR2 FQGNSA come from the germline V gene. This CDR3 has 15 amino acids. V trimming: 5 bases; J trimming: 7 bases; junction bases outside the gene matches: 9. CDR3 sequence reads: CASSAGRDRGFGYTF. In DNA, the CDR3 is TGTGCCAGCAGCGCTGGCCGGGACAGGGGGTTTGGCTACACCTTC.

This clone was seen only a few times. This rearrangement joins TRBV7-2 to TRBJ2-7; D gene unclear. CDR1 SGHTA and CDR2 FQGNSA come from the germline V gene. The CDR3 is made up of 14 amino acids. V lost 1 base and J 2 bases, leaving 9 bases between the germline ends. CDR3 sequence: CASSLVIWPYEQYF. Here the CDR3 DNA reads TGTGCCAGCAGCTTAGTTATCTGGCCCTACGAGCAGTACTTC.

This sequence joins TRBV13 and TRBJ1-2; D remains ambiguous. CDR1 is PRHDT and CDR2 is FYEKMQ in the germline V gene (reference sequence). The CDR3 is 13 amino acids. V was clipped by 5 bases and J by 4 bases, with 11 bases between them. The CDR3 coding sequence is TGTGCCAGCAGCCTGATACGGGGCTATGGCTACACCTTC. Amino acid sequence: CASSLIRGYGYTF.

V is TRBV5-6 and J is TRBJ1-6; unclear D gene. The ends were cut back, 0 bases at V and 9 bases at J, with 19 bases in the middle. This CDR3 region has 17 residues. Germline V gene lookup returns CDR1 SGHDT and CDR2 YYEEEE. The CDR3 sequence: CASSLVQATAGISPLHF. CDR3 bases: TGTGCCAGCAGCTTGGTGCAGGCCACAGCGGGGATTTCACCCCTCCACTTT. Combining the CDR3 with reference TRBV5-6 and TRBJ1-6 gives the whole variable domain DAGVTQSPTHLIKTRGQQVTLRCSPKSGHDTVSWYQQALGQGPQFIFQYYEEEERQRGNFPDRFSGHQFPNYSSELNVNALLLGDSALYLCASSLVQATAGISPLHFGNGTRLTVT.

This chain links TRBV27 with TRBJ1-2; 10 nucleotides agree with TRBD1. This CDR3 region has 15 residues. V shed 6 bases and J 2 bases; nucleotides not matched to a gene: 6. CDR1 and CDR2 from the germline V gene are MNHEY and SMNVEV (reference sequence). In DNA form, the CDR3 reads TGTGCCAGCAGCACTGGGGACAGGGGAAACTATGGCTACACCTTC. It codes for CASSTGDRGNYGYTF.

The rearrangement links TRBV2 to TRBJ1-2; D unresolved. This CDR3 has 15 residues. Germline values: CDR1 SNHLY, CDR2 FYNNEI. V was trimmed by 7 bases and J by 1 base, leaving 16 bases between them. DNA for the CDR3: TGTGCCAGCAAGGAGACCGTCAACGGTAACTATGGCTACACCTTC. Protein sequence: CASKETVNGNYGYTF. Combining the CDR3 with reference TRBV2 and TRBJ1-2 gives the whole variable domain EPEVTQTPSHQVTQMGQEVILRCVPISNHLYFYWYRQILGQKVEFLVSFYNNEISEKSEIFDDQFSVERPDGSNFTLKIRSTKLEDSAMYFCASKETVNGNYGYTFGSGTRLTVV.

The chain combines TRBV6-6 with TRBJ2-5, with D possibly being TRBD2 (5 bases). Between the trimmed V and J ends, which lost 6 bases and 5 bases, there was a span of 16 bases. CDR3 length equals 14 residues. Germline CDR1 MNHNY, CDR2 SVGAGI (reference sequence). The CDR3 DNA reads TGTGCCAGCAGGGGTATGCGGGCTTCGGAGACCCAGTACTTC. As protein: CASRGMRASETQYF.